Following are 22 T cell receptor beta chains from one sample sequenced in a study of T cells in Graves' hyperthyroidism and ophthalmopathy (dated by TCRdb to about 2019). Library preparation was by multiplex PCR. The data were produced on an Illumina HiSeq 2000. TCR beta CDR3 regions were amplified from RNA transcripts. A first-round RT-PCR of the TCR CDR3 used the HTBI primer set with the Qiagen OneStep RT-PCR kit. TCRdb reprocessing: public reads trimmed at Q25 with fastp, clones called with MiXCR, in-frame beta chains kept. When rows share a CDR3 protein, they turn into one entry using the most common DNA and genes. This sample has 200,000 to 300,000 distinct CDR3 sequences in its table, and roughly 15% of those were observed once. The top ten constitute around 30% of the sample. Sequenced: blood. These receptors all stem from a young woman with Graves' ophthalmopathy.

This clonotype was detected many times. The chain combines TRBV7-6 with TRBJ2-2, with D tentatively TRBD1 (5 bases). V was shortened by 4 bases and J by 4 bases, with 16 bases between the two germline ends. The CDR3 extends over 16 amino acids. Germline V gene lookup returns CDR1 SGHVS and CDR2 FNYEAQ. For the CDR3, the DNA is TGTGCCAGCAGCTACGGCCTAGGACAAATCACCGGGGAGCTGTTTTTT. Translation: CASSYGLGQITGELFF.

Ten or more counts support this clonotype. This chain joins TRBV29-1 and TRBJ2-7, with D possibly TRBD2 on 5 matching bases. The CDR3 covers 14 residues. CDR1 is SQVTM, CDR2 ANQGSEA, per germline. The germline V and J ends were trimmed by 4 bases and 0 bases, with 13 bases remaining between them. The CDR3 region is CSVVVASLSYEQYF. DNA of the CDR3: TGCAGCGTTGTCGTAGCGTCCCTCTCCTACGAGCAGTACTTC.

There are many counts of this clonotype. The V and J genes are TRBV28 and TRBJ1-1; 10 positions agree with TRBD1. V trimming: 3 bases; J trimming: 8 bases; junction bases outside the gene matches: 3. The CDR3 has 13 residues. Germline CDR1 is MDHEN and CDR2 is SYDVKM. This chain's CDR3 is CASSLWTGGEAFF. The CDR3 DNA sequence: TGTGCCAGCAGTTTGTGGACAGGGGGGGAAGCTTTCTTT.

In this sample, this clonotype turned up many times. The genes are TRBV25-1 and TRBJ1-1; D not resolved. Germline assignment: CDR1 MGHDK and CDR2 SYGVNS. CDR3 length: 13 residues. Deletions cut 8 bases from V and 4 bases from J, with 14 bases between. The CDR3 region is CASGISEGTEAFF. In DNA, the CDR3 is TGTGCCAGCGGGATCTCAGAGGGCACTGAAGCTTTCTTT.

Notes on this clonotype: A much larger clone is a single base away; this may be a read error. V is TRBV6-5 and J is TRBJ2-3; 7 nucleotides match TRBD1. The CDR3 sequence is 16 residues long. From germline, CDR1 is MNHEY and CDR2 SVGAGI. The CDR3 coding sequence is TGTGCCATCAGTTTAGGACAGGTCCCTAGCACAGATACGCAGTATTTT. As protein: CAISLGQVPSTDTQYF.

The sample holds many counts of this clonotype. The chain employs TRBV7-9 and TRBJ2-7; weak D call: TRBD2 (5 bases). Trimming left V 2 bases short and J 2 bases short, with 10 bases between. Germline CDR1 and CDR2: SEHNR and FQNEAQ (reference sequence). This CDR3 has 14 amino acids. CDR3 protein: CASSLLRVPYEQYF. As DNA, the CDR3 is TGTGCCAGCAGCTTATTGAGGGTCCCCTACGAGCAGTACTTC.

This clonotype was observed a few times. V and J are TRBV15 and TRBJ2-1; possible D gene TRBD1, 6 bases. The CDR3 totals 16 residues. Germline loops: CDR1 LNHNV, CDR2 YYDKDF (reference sequence). The ends were cut back, 1 base at V and 4 bases at J, with 14 bases in the middle. The CDR3 DNA is TGTGCCACCAGCAGAGTGCGGACAGCACTTTACAATGAGCAGTTCTTC. Amino acid sequence: CATSRVRTALYNEQFF. Full variable domain (remainder filled in from reference TRBV15 and TRBJ2-1): DAMVIQNPRYQVTQFGKPVTLSCSQTLNHNVMYWYQQKSSQAPKLLFHYYDKDFNNEADTPDNFQSRRPNTSFCFLDIRSPGLGDTAMYLCATSRVRTALYNEQFFGPGTRLTVL.

This clonotype was picked up many times. The chain couples TRBV30 to TRBJ1-1; no definite D call. V was trimmed by 7 bases and J by 0 bases, leaving 12 bases between them. The CDR3 consists of 13 residues. Looked up from germline, CDR1 is GTSNPN and CDR2 is SVGIG (reference sequence). The CDR3 nucleotides read TGTGCCTTCAAAGATACCATGAACACTGAAGCTTTCTTT. This encodes CAFKDTMNTEAFF.

At least ten counts were recorded for this clonotype. The chain has TRBV13 and TRBJ2-3; 9 positions match TRBD2. The length of the CDR3 is 14 residues. V trimming: 3 bases; J trimming: 6 bases; junction bases outside the gene matches: 4. Germline-derived CDR1 and CDR2 are PRHDT and FYEKMQ (reference sequence). The CDR3 protein is CASSLASGVDTQYF. For the CDR3, the DNA is TGTGCCAGCAGCTTGGCTAGCGGGGTTGATACGCAGTATTTT.

This clonotype appeared a few times. This sequence joins TRBV4-3 and TRBJ2-2, with D possibly being TRBD2 (7 bases). Looked up from germline, CDR1 is LGHNA and CDR2 is YSLEER. The CDR3 spans 17 residues. Trimming stripped 4 bases from V and 7 bases from J, with 22 bases between. The CDR3: CASSRTGGGESDGELFF. The CDR3 region has the DNA TGCGCCAGCAGCCGGACGGGGGGCGGAGAGTCTGACGGGGAGCTGTTTTTT.

At least ten counts were recorded for this clonotype. The CDR3 DNA reads as TGTGCCAGCAGCTTTCCAGCGGGATCCTACAATGAGCAGTTCTTC. Translating gives CASSFPAGSYNEQFF. The chain uses TRBV5-6 and TRBJ2-1; 7 bases agree with TRBD2. The CDR3 has 15 amino acids. CDR1 is SGHDT, CDR2 YYEEEE, per germline. V shed 2 bases and J 1 base; nucleotides not matched to a gene: 3. The whole variable domain, remainder taken from reference TRBV5-6 and TRBJ2-1, is DAGVTQSPTHLIKTRGQQVTLRCSPKSGHDTVSWYQQALGQGPQFIFQYYEEEERQRGNFPDRFSGHQFPNYSSELNVNALLLGDSALYLCASSFPAGSYNEQFFGPGTRLTVL.

This clonotype was observed at least ten times. The chain links TRBV10-2 to TRBJ2-2; 14 bases are shared with TRBD2. The CDR3 consists of 15 residues. The V and J ends lost 5 bases and 8 bases, in that order; junction bases with no gene match: 4. CDR1 is WSHSY, CDR2 SAAADI, per germline. The chain's CDR3 is CASSQGLAGAGELFF. The DNA of the CDR3 is TGCGCCAGCAGTCAGGGACTAGCGGGAGCGGGGGAGCTGTTTTTT.

This clonotype was observed a handful of times. The chain is built from TRBV29-1 and TRBJ2-1; 16 bases are a match to TRBD2. The germline V gene encodes CDR1 SQVTM and CDR2 ANQGSEA. CDR3 length equals 18 residues. Trimming at V came to 6 bases and at J to 8 bases, leaving 16 bases not matched to a gene. The CDR3 coding sequence is TGCAGCGTCTCCTACCCCGGGACTAGCGGGAGGGCCCAGGATGAGCAGTTCTTC. Translating it yields CSVSYPGTSGRAQDEQFF.

This clonotype was seen ten or more times. The chain joins TRBV2 to TRBJ2-1; weak D call: TRBD2 (6 bases). V gave up 6 bases and J gave up 10 bases, with 16 bases separating them. CDR1 SNHLY and CDR2 FYNNEI come from the germline V gene. The CDR3 extends over 13 amino acids. The chain's CDR3 is CASRISGRGEQFF. DNA for the CDR3: TGTGCCAGCAGAATTAGCGGAAGAGGCGAGCAGTTCTTC. Filled out from reference TRBV2 and TRBJ2-1, the complete variable domain reads EPEVTQTPSHQVTQMGQEVILRCVPISNHLYFYWYRQILGQKVEFLVSFYNNEISEKSEIFDDQFSVERPDGSNFTLKIRSTKLEDSAMYFCASRISGRGEQFFGPGTRLTVL.

This clonotype has ten or more counts. The chain combines TRBV12-3 or TRBV12-4 with TRBJ1-2, with D unresolved. This CDR3 comprises 13 residues. With 3 bases removed from V and 1 base from J, the gap between germline ends came to 6 bases. The CDR3 protein is CASSFGLNYGYTF. In DNA form, the CDR3 reads TGTGCCAGCAGTTTTGGACTTAACTATGGCTACACCTTC.

The V gene is TRBV28, the J gene TRBJ1-6, with 9 bases aligning to TRBD1. The CDR3 runs 15 residues. Per germline, CDR1 MDHEN and CDR2 SYDVKM. The V and J ends lost 5 bases and 14 bases, in that order; junction bases with no gene match: 13. CDR3 sequence reads: CASSLGTGIVSTLHF. In DNA, the CDR3 is TGTGCCAGCAGTCTCGGGACAGGGATTGTATCCACCCTCCACTTT.

This clonotype was found many times. V gene TRBV20-1 combines with J gene TRBJ2-7, with D unresolved. Trimming stripped 3 bases from V and 0 bases from J, with 12 bases between. CDR3 length equals 14 residues. The germline gives CDR1 DFQATT, CDR2 SNEGSKA (reference sequence). CDR3 DNA sequence: TGCAGTGCTAGTATCAGTGGCATCTCCTACGAGCAGTACTTC. Amino acid sequence: CSASISGISYEQYF.

This clonotype was observed at least ten times. This chain uses TRBV3-1 with TRBJ1-5; TRBD1 might be the D (5 bases). The V end lost 4 bases, the J end lost 5 bases, and 12 bases lay between the germline ends. The CDR3 is made up of 14 amino acids. Germline loops: CDR1 LGHDT, CDR2 YNNKEL (reference sequence). CDR3: CASSRGGAHQPQHF. The CDR3, as DNA: TGTGCCAGCAGCCGCGGAGGGGCCCATCAGCCCCAGCATTTT. Based on the CDR3 plus reference TRBV3-1 and TRBJ1-5, the full variable domain is DTAVSQTPKYLVTQMGNDKSIKCEQNLGHDTMYWYKQDSKKFLKIMFSYNNKELIINETVPNRFSPKSPDKAHLNLHINSLELGDSAVYFCASSRGGAHQPQHFGDGTRLSIL.

The table lists this clonotype with a count of one. The chain has TRBV20-1 and TRBJ2-1, with 8 bases fitting TRBD2. Germline CDR1 and CDR2: DFQATT and SNEGSKA (reference sequence). V was clipped by 5 bases and J by 6 bases; unmatched bases: 6. The CDR3 loop spans 13 amino acids. The CDR3 sequence: CSALSGSPNEQFF. The CDR3, as DNA: TGCAGTGCTTTGAGCGGGAGTCCCAATGAGCAGTTCTTC.

This clonotype was detected many times. The CDR3 reads CSAPVANYGYTF. The CDR3 nucleotides are TGCAGTGCCCCAGTAGCTAACTATGGCTACACCTTC. This chain links TRBV20-1 with TRBJ1-2; the D is unclear. The ends were cut back, 6 bases at V and 0 bases at J, with 8 bases in the middle. The V gene's germline CDR1 is DFQATT and CDR2 SNEGSKA (reference sequence). This CDR3 is 12 amino acids long.

The chain combines TRBV7-2 with TRBJ2-1, with 9 bases lining up with TRBD2. CDR1 SGHTA and CDR2 FQGNSA come from the germline V gene. CDR3 length equals 16 residues. The V segment lost 5 bases and the J segment 5 bases; nucleotides outside the gene matches: 10. This CDR3 is CASSVTGTSLHNEQFF. The CDR3 DNA reads as TGTGCCAGCAGCGTTACCGGGACTAGCCTCCACAATGAGCAGTTCTTC.

This rearrangement joins TRBV7-9 to TRBJ2-3, with D perhaps matching TRBD1 (6 bases). The closer fit of TRBJ1-5 to the DNA end suggests the J call may be wrong. The CDR3 length is 15 residues. The germline V gene has CDR1 SEHNR and CDR2 FQNEAQ (reference sequence). The DNA for the CDR3 is TGTGCCAGCAGCCGTTTAGCGGGAAGGACAGATACGCAGCATTTT. Residues: CASSRLAGRTDTQHF.